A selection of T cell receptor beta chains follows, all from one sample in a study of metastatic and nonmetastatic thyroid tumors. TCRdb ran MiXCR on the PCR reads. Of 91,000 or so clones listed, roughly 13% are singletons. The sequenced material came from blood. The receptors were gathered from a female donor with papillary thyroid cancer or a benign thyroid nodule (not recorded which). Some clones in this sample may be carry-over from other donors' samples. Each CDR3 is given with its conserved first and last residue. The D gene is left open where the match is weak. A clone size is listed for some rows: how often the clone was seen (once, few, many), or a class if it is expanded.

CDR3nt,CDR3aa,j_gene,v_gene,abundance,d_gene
TGCGCCAGCAGTGACCCTAGCGGGAGTCTCGACGAGCAGTACTTC,CASSDPSGSLDEQYF,TRBJ2-7,TRBV10-2,many,TRBD2
TGTGCCAGCAGCTTAGGGTTTACGGGCTACGAGCAGTACTTC,CASSLGFTGYEQYF,TRBJ2-7,TRBV11-2,NA,NA
TGTGCCAGTAGTATGGTAGCCCCTCGACAGGACTATGGCTACACCTTC,CASSMVAPRQDYGYTF,TRBJ1-2,TRBV19,many,NA
TGTGCCAGCAGTACCCCCCTTGCGGGATACACAGATACGCAGTATTTT,CASSTPLAGYTDTQYF,TRBJ2-3,TRBV11-1,NA,NA
TGTGCCAGCAGTGTTGACAGGGGAGACCCTGGGGCCAACGTCCTGACTTTC,CASSVDRGDPGANVLTF,TRBJ2-6,TRBV25-1,many,TRBD1
TGCAGTGCTGTAACCGGGACCCAAGATGGCTACACCTTC,CSAVTGTQDGYTF,TRBJ1-2,TRBV20-1,NA,NA
TGTGCCAGTAGTCCCGGGACAGGGGGCTACGAGCAGTACTTC,CASSPGTGGYEQYF,TRBJ2-7,TRBV19,many,TRBD1
TGCGCCAGCAGCCAAGATGAGGGGGTGGGACGTGAAAAACTGTTTTTT,CASSQDEGVGREKLFF,TRBJ1-4,TRBV4-3,many,NA
TGTGCCTGGCTGTGGGGCTCTGGGGCCAACGTCCTGACTTTC,CAWLWGSGANVLTF,TRBJ2-6,TRBV30,once,NA
TGCAGTGCTACCTGGGACAGGAACATGAACACTGAAGCTTTCTTT,CSATWDRNMNTEAFF,TRBJ1-1,TRBV20-1,many,TRBD1
TGTGCCAGCAGGGCAAACACAGATACGCAGTATTTT,CASRANTDTQYF,TRBJ2-3,TRBV2,many,NA
TGTGCCAGCAGTGAACTGTGGCAGGGGACCCACGAGCAGTACTTC,CASSELWQGTHEQYF,TRBJ2-7,TRBV2,many,NA
TGCGCCAGCACCCGCACCGGGGCTACTGAAGCTTTCTTT,CASTRTGATEAFF,TRBJ1-1,TRBV5-1,many,NA
TGTGCCAGCGGGGGGACTAGGGTTGCACCCTACGAGCAGTACTTC,CASGGTRVAPYEQYF,TRBJ2-7,TRBV2,few,TRBD2
TGTGCCAGCAGCTTAGGCCGGGCAGAAGGGCTAGGCGGGGAGCTGTTTTTT,CASSLGRAEGLGGELFF,TRBJ2-2,TRBV11-3,many,NA
TGTGCCAGCAGGGATGGGACTATCCAAGAGACCCAGTACTTC,CASRDGTIQETQYF,TRBJ2-5,TRBV5-4,few,TRBD2
TGTGCCTTCTTACCGGGGGCGGGGTCGAACACCGGGGAGCTGTTTTTT,CAFLPGAGSNTGELFF,TRBJ2-2,TRBV30,many,NA
TGTGCCAGCAGCTTAACACAGGGTGGAACCGCTGAAGCTTTCTTT,CASSLTQGGTAEAFF,TRBJ1-1,TRBV7-9,many,NA
TGTGCCAGCAGCCCGACGGGGACTGCTTCCTACGAGCAGTACTTC,CASSPTGTASYEQYF,TRBJ2-7,TRBV5-5,once,NA
TGTGCCAGCAGTCGGGAACGAAATGGCTACACCTTC,CASSRERNGYTF,TRBJ1-2,TRBV2,many,NA
TGTGCCAGCAGCTCCGACCCGGCCGGGGAGCTGTTTTTT,CASSSDPAGELFF,TRBJ2-2,TRBV5-4,many,NA
TGTGCCAGCACCCAAGGCTGGAGGACCTACAATGAGCAGTTCTTC,CASTQGWRTYNEQFF,TRBJ2-1,TRBV27,many,NA
TGTGCCAGTAGTAATACCCGCACAGGGGGTCCCTACAATGAGCAGTTCTTC,CASSNTRTGGPYNEQFF,TRBJ2-1,TRBV19,many,TRBD1
TGTGCCAGCAGCTCCGAGGGGCGGGAGGTCGGCAATCAGCCCCAGCATTTT,CASSSEGREVGNQPQHF,TRBJ1-5,TRBV7-6,many,NA
TGTGCCAGTGCGTTGACAGGAGTTTACAATGAGCAGTTCTTC,CASALTGVYNEQFF,TRBJ2-1,TRBV5-8,many,NA
TGTGCCACCAGTGGACAGGGGTTCGATGAGCAGTTCTTC,CATSGQGFDEQFF,TRBJ2-1,TRBV24-1,many,TRBD1
TGCGCCAGCAGCGAGGACAGGGTCGATGGCTACACCTTC,CASSEDRVDGYTF,TRBJ1-2,TRBV5-1,many,TRBD1
TGCAGTGCTAATATCGGGGGCACATATACGCAGTATTTT,CSANIGGTYTQYF,TRBJ2-3,TRBV20-1,NA,NA
TGTGCCAGCATCCAGGGGGCGATAATGGAGACCCAGTACTTC,CASIQGAIMETQYF,TRBJ2-5,TRBV2,many,TRBD1